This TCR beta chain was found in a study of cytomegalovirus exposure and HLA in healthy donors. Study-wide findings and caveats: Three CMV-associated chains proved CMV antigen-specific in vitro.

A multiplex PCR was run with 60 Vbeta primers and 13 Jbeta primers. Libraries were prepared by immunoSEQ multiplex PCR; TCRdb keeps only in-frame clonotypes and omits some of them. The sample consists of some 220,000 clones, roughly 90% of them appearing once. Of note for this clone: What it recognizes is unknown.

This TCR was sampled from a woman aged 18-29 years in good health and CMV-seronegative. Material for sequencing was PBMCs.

This chain's CDR3 is CASSPANTGELFF. The CDR3 region has the DNA TGTGCCAGCAGCCCCGCGAACACCGGGGAGCTGTTTTTT. The rearrangement links TRBV7-2 to TRBJ2-2; D unresolved. The CDR3 length is 13 residues. The V end lost 5 bases, the J end lost 0 bases, and 4 bases lay between the germline ends. The germline V gene has CDR1 SGHTA and CDR2 FQGNSA.